Listed here are 8 T cell receptor beta chains from one sample, sequenced in a study of blood T cell repertoires in COVID-19. Produced via immunoSEQ multiplex PCR; TCRdb's table is partial and in-frame only. The top ten clones hold approximately 1.8% of a sample with about 140,000 clones, approximately 80% of them seen once. Sequencing used PBMCs or T cells enriched from blood (not recorded which). All receptors derive from a woman under 30 who had been exposed to COVID-19.

The V and J genes are TRBV20-1 and TRBJ2-7, with a possible D match to TRBD1 (5 bases). The V end lost 6 bases, the J end lost 3 bases, and 9 bases lay between the germline ends. Looked up from germline, CDR1 is DFQATT and CDR2 is SNEGSKA (reference sequence). This CDR3 contains 11 residues. As DNA, the CDR3 is TGCAGTGCGACAGCCATCTACGAGCAGTACTTC. Amino acids: CSATAIYEQYF.

The rearrangement joins TRBV5-1 to TRBJ2-1, with 7 nucleotides matching TRBD2. The CDR3 runs 13 residues. V dropped 0 bases and J dropped 9; count of bases not matched to a gene: 3. Germline V gives CDR1 SGHRS, CDR2 YFSETQ. The CDR3 coding sequence is TGCGCCAGCAGCTTGGGGACTAGTGGTGAGCAGTTCTTC. Translating gives CASSLGTSGEQFF.

J is TRBJ2-7 and V is TRBV28; 8 bases line up with TRBD2. Germline loops: CDR1 MDHEN, CDR2 SYDVKM. CDR3 size: 16 residues. Trimming removed 7 bases from V and 7 bases from J; junction bases left unmatched: 18. The CDR3 is CASTLGRGVEGWEQYF. As DNA, the CDR3 is TGTGCCAGCACCTTGGGGCGGGGGGTGGAGGGATGGGAGCAGTACTTC.

This clone was detected many times. J is TRBJ2-7 and V is TRBV7-2, with TRBD1 matching 7 bases. The CDR3 is made up of 15 amino acids. Germline V gene data show CDR1 as SGHTA and CDR2 as FQGNSA. Trimming at V came to 4 bases and at J to 5 bases, leaving 11 bases not matched to a gene. CDR3 sequence: CASSSQPIQGNEQYF. The CDR3, as DNA: TGTGCCAGCAGCTCACAACCCATACAGGGGAACGAGCAGTACTTC.

The chain links TRBV5-1 to TRBJ1-2; D is unclear. V lost 0 bases to trimming and J lost 3 bases, with 9 bases between them. CDR1 is SGHRS, CDR2 YFSETQ, per germline. The CDR3 spans 14 residues. The CDR3 region is CASSLEVGDYGYTF. DNA of the CDR3: TGCGCCAGCAGCTTGGAAGTCGGAGACTATGGCTACACCTTC.

This clone was detected only a few times. V usage is TRBV10-3 and J usage is TRBJ1-4; 9 bases fit TRBD1. The CDR3 runs to 15 residues. The germline V gene has CDR1 ENHRY and CDR2 SYGVKD. The V segment lost 0 bases and the J segment 8 bases; nucleotides outside the gene matches: 4. DNA for the CDR3: TGTGCCATCAGTGAGTCGGGACAGGGTCGGGAAAAACTGTTTTTT. As protein: CAISESGQGREKLFF.

The chain is built from TRBV28 and TRBJ2-7, with D tentatively TRBD1 (6 bases). Trimming took 5 bases from V and 12 from J, leaving 29 bases between them. This CDR3 region has 16 residues. CDR1 is MDHEN, CDR2 SYDVKM, per germline. DNA of the CDR3: TGTGCCAGCAGTCATCTCTACCGGGACATACCTCCCGGTGCGTACTTC. This gives the protein CASSHLYRDIPPGAYF.

V and J are TRBV18 and TRBJ2-7; no clear D gene. The CDR3 is 14 amino acids. From germline, CDR1 is KGHSH and CDR2 LQKENI. V dropped 3 bases and J dropped 5 bases, with 14 bases sitting between them. The CDR3 loop reads CASSPIQVQNEQYF. DNA for the CDR3: TGTGCCAGCTCACCGATCCAGGTCCAGAACGAGCAGTACTTC.